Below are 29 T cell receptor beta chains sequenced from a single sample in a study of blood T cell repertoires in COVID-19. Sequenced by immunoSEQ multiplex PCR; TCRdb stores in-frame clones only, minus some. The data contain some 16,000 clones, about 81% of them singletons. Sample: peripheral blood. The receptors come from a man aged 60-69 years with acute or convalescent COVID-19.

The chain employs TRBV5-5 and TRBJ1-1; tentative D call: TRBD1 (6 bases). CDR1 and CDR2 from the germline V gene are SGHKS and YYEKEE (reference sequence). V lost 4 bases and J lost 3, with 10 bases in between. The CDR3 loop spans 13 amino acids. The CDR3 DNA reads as TGTGCCAGCAGCACGACAGGTGACACTGAAGCTTTCTTT. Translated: CASSTTGDTEAFF.

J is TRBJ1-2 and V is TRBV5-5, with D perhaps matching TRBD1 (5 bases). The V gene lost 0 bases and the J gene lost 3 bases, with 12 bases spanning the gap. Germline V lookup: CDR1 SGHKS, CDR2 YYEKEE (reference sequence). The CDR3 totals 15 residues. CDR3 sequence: CASSLALGGHYGYTF. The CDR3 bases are TGTGCCAGCAGCTTGGCTTTGGGGGGTCACTATGGCTACACCTTC.

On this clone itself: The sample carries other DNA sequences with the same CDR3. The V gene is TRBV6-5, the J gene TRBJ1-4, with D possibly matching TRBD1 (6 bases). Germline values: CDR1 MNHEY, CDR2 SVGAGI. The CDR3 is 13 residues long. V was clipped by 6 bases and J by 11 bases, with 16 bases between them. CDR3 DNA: TGTGCCAGCAGCTCACAGGGTGGGGAGAAACTGTTTTTT. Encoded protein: CASSSQGGEKLFF.

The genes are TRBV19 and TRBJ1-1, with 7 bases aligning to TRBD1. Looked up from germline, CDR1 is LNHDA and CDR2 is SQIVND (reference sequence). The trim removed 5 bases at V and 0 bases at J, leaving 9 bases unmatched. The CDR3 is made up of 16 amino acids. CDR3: CASSPGTALMNTEAFF. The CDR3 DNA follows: TGTGCCAGTAGTCCTGGGACAGCTCTAATGAACACTGAAGCTTTCTTT.

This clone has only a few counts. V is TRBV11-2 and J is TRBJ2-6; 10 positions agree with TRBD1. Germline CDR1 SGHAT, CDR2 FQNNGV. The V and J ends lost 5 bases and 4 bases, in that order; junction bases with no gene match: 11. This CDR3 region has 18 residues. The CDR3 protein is CASSQIKDRGAGANVLTF. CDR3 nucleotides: TGTGCCAGCAGCCAGATTAAGGACAGGGGGGCCGGGGCCAACGTCCTGACTTTC.

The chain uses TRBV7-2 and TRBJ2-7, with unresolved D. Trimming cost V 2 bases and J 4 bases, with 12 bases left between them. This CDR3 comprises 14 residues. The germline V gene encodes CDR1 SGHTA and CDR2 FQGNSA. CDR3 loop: CASSLRPGVYEQYF. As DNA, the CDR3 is TGTGCCAGCAGCTTAAGGCCGGGTGTATACGAGCAGTACTTC.

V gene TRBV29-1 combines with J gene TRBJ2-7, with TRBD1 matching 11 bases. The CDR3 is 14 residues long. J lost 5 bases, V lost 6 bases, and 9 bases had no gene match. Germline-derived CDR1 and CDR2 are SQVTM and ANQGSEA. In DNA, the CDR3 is TGCAGCGTCGAGGGAGGACAGGGGGCCCACGAGCAGTACTTC. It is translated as CSVEGGQGAHEQYF.

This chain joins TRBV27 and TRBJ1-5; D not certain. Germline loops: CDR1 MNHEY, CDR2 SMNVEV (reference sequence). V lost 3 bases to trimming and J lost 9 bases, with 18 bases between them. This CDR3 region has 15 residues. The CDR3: CASSFDGRPPMPQHF. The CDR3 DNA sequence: TGTGCCAGCAGTTTTGACGGCAGGCCCCCAATGCCCCAGCATTTT.

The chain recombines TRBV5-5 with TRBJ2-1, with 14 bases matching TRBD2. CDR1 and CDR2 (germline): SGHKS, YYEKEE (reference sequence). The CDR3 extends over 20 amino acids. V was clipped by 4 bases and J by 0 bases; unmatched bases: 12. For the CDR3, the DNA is TGTGCCAGCAGCCACCTGGTTGGGACTAGCGGGGGAAGCTCCTACAATGAGCAGTTCTTC. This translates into CASSHLVGTSGGSSYNEQFF. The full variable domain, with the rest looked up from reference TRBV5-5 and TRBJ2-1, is DAGVTQSPTHLIKTRGQQVTLRCSPISGHKSVSWYQQVLGQGPQFIFQYYEKEERGRGNFPDRFSARQFPNYSSELNVNALLLGDSALYLCASSHLVGTSGGSSYNEQFFGPGTRLTVL.

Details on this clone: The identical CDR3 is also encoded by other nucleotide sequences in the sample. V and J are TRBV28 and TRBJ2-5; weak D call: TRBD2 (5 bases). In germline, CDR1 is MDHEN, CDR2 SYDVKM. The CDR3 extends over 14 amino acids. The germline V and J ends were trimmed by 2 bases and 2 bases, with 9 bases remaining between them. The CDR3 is CASSLRAGQETQYF. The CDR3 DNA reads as TGTGCCAGCAGTTTACGGGCGGGTCAAGAGACCCAGTACTTC.

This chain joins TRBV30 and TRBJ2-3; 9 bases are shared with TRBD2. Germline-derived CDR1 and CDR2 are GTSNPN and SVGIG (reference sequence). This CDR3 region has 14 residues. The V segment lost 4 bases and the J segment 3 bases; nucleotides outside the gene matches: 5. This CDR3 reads CAWTLSGGTDTQYF. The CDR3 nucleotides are TGTGCCTGGACCCTTAGCGGGGGAACAGATACGCAGTATTTT.

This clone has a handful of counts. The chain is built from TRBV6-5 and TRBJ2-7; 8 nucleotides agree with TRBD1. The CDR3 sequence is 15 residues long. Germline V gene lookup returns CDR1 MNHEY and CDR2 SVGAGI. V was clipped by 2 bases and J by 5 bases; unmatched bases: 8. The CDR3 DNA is TGTGCCAGCAGTTACACCCGACAGGGGAGCCACGAGCAGTACTTC. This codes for CASSYTRQGSHEQYF.

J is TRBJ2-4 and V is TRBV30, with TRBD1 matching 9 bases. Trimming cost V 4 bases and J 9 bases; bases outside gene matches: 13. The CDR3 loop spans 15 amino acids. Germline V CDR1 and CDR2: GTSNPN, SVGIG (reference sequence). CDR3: CAWNGAGTGRSIQYF. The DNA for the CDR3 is TGTGCCTGGAACGGGGCCGGGACAGGGAGAAGCATTCAGTACTTC.

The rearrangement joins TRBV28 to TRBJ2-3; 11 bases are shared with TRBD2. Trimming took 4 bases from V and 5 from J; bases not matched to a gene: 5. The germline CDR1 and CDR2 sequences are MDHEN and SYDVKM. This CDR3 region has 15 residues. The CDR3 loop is CASSYSGGAIDTQYF. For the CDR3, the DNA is TGTGCCAGCAGTTATAGCGGGGGGGCAATAGATACGCAGTATTTT.

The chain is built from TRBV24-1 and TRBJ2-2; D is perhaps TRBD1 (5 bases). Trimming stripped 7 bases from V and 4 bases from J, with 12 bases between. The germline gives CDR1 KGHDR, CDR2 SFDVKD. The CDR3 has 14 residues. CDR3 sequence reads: CATSLRRGTGELFF. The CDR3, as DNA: TGTGCCACCAGCCTACGAAGGGGCACCGGGGAGCTGTTTTTT.

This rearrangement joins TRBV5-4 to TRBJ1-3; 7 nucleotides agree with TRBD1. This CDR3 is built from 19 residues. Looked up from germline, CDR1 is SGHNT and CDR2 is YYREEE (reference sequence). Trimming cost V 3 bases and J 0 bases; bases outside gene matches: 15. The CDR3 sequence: CASSSTTGLRVGSGNTIYF. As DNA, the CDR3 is TGTGCCAGCAGCTCGACGACAGGGTTGCGGGTTGGCTCTGGAAACACCATATATTTT.

Written as DNA, the CDR3 is TGTGCCAGCAGCCGGGACAGGACGAAATACAATGAGCAGTTCTTC. It yields the protein CASSRDRTKYNEQFF. This rearrangement joins TRBV6-5 to TRBJ2-1; 8 bases line up with TRBD1. With 6 bases clipped from V and 4 bases from J, the junction kept 8 bases outside the gene matches. The CDR3 totals 15 residues. Germline CDR1 and CDR2: MNHEY and SVGAGI.

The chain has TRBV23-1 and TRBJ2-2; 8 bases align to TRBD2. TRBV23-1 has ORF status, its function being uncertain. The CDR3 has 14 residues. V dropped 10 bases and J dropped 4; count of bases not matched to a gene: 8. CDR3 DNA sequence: TGCGCCACCAGGCGGGGGGCAGGCACCGGGGAGCTGTTTTTT. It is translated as CATRRGAGTGELFF.

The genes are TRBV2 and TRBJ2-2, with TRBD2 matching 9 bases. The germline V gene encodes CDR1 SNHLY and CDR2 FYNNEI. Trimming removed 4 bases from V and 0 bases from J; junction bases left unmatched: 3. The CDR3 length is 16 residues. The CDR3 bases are TGTGCCAGCAGTGTTAAGCGGGGGGCGAACACCGGGGAGCTGTTTTTT. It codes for CASSVKRGANTGELFF.

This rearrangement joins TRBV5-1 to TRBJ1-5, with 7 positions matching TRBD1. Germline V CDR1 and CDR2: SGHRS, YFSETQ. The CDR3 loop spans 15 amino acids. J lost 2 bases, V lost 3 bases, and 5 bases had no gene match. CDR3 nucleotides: TGCGCCAGCAGCTCGGACGGACAGGGCAATCAGCCCCAGCATTTT. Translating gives CASSSDGQGNQPQHF.

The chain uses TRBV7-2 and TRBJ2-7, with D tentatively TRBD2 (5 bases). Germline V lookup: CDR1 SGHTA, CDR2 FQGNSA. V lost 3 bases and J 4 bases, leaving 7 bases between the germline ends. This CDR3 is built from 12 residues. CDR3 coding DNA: TGTGCCAGCAGCTTGAGCGGATACGAGCAGTACTTC. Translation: CASSLSGYEQYF.

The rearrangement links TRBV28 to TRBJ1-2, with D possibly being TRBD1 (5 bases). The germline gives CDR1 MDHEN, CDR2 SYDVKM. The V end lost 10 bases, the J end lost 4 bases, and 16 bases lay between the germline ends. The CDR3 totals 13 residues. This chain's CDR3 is CATWGRASYGYTF. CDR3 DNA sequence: TGTGCCACTTGGGGCAGGGCGAGCTATGGCTACACCTTC.

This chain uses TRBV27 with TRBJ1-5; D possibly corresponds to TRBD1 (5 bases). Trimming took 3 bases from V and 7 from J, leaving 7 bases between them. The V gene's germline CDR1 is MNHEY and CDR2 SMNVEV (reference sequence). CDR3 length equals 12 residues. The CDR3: CASSFGGQPQHF. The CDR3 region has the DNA TGTGCCAGCAGTTTCGGGGGGCAGCCCCAGCATTTT.

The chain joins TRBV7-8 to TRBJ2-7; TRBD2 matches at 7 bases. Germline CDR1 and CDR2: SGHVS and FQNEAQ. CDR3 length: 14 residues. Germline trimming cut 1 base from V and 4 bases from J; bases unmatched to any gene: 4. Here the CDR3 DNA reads TGTGCCAGCAGCTTAGGACTAGCCTATTACGAGCAGTACTTC. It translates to CASSLGLAYYEQYF.

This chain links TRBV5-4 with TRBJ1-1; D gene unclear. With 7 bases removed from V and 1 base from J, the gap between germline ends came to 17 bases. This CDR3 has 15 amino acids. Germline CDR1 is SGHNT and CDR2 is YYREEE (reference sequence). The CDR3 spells CASARRDKTNTEAFF. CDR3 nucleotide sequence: TGTGCCAGCGCCCGACGAGACAAGACGAACACTGAAGCTTTCTTT. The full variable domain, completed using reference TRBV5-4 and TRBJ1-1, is ETGVTQSPTHLIKTRGQQVTLRCSSQSGHNTVSWYQQALGQGPQFIFQYYREEENGRGNFPPRFSGLQFPNYSSELNVNALELDDSALYLCASARRDKTNTEAFFGQGTRLTVV.

The CDR3 nucleotides read TGCAGCGTTTTAGGGGATTCTGGAAACACCATATATTTT. Protein sequence: CSVLGDSGNTIYF. The chain combines TRBV29-1 with TRBJ1-3; possible D gene TRBD1, 5 bases. This CDR3 region has 13 residues. V lost 5 bases, J lost 1 base, and 9 bases lay in between. Germline lookup yields CDR1 SQVTM and CDR2 ANQGSEA. Variable domain in full (rest from reference TRBV29-1 and TRBJ1-3): SAVISQKPSRDICQRGTSLTIQCQVDSQVTMMFWYRQQPGQSLTLIATANQGSEATYESGFVIDKFPISRPNLTFSTLTVSNMSPEDSSIYLCSVLGDSGNTIYFGEGSWLTVV.

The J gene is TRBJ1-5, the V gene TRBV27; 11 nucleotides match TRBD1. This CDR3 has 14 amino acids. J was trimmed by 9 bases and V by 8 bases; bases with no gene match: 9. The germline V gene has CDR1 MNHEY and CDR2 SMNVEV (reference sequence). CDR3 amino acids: CASGRDRGVSPQHF. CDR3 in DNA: TGTGCCAGCGGACGGGACAGGGGGGTCTCGCCCCAGCATTTT.

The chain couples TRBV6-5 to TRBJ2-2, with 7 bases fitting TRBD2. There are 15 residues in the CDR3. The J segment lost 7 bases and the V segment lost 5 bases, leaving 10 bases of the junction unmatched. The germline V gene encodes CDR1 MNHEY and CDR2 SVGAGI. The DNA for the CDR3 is TGTGCCAGCAGTCTCGCCAGGGTAGCGGGCGGGGAGCTGTTTTTT. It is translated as CASSLARVAGGELFF.

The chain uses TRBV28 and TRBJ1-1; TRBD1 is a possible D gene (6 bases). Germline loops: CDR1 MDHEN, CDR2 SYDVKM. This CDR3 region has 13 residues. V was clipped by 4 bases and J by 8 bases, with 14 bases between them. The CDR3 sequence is CASSSLTTGEAFF. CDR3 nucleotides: TGTGCCAGCAGTTCCTTAACTACAGGGGAAGCTTTCTTT.